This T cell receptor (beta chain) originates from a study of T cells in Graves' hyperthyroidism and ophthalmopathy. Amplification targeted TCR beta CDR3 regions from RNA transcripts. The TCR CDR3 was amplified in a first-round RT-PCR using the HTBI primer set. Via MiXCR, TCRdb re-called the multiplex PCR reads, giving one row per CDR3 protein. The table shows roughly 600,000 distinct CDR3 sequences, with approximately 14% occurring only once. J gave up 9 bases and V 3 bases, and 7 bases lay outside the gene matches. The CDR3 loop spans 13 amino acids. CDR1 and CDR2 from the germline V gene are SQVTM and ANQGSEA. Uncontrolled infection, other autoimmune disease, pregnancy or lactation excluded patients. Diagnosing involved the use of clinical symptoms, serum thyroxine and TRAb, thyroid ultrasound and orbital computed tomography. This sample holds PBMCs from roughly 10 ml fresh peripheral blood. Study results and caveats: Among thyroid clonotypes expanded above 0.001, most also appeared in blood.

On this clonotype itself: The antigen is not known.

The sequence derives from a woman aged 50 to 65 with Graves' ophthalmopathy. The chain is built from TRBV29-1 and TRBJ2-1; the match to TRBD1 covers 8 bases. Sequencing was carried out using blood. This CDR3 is CSVEDRVWGEQFF. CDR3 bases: TGCAGCGTTGAGGACAGGGTCTGGGGTGAGCAGTTCTTC.